The 27 T cell receptor beta chains below were found in one sample sequenced in a study of T-cell memory formation after mild COVID-19. Each CDR3 protein gets one entry after TCRdb re-called the 5' RACE reads with MiXCR. The table records roughly 190,000 distinct CDR3 sequences, 27% of them present only once. The sequenced material came from PBMCs or a T cell subset sorted from them (not recorded which). The receptors were gathered from an adult woman who had mild COVID-19 (a few samples of this study predate the infection). Cell type and time point are not known.

The chain carries TRBV10-3 and TRBJ2-1, with TRBD2 matching over 14 bases. The CDR3 has 16 amino acids. Germline trimming cut 8 bases from V and 5 bases from J; bases unmatched to any gene: 8. Per germline, CDR1 ENHRY and CDR2 SYGVKD. CDR3 in amino acids: CAIRGLAGGPHNEQFF. The DNA of the CDR3 is TGTGCCATCCGTGGACTAGCGGGAGGCCCCCACAATGAGCAGTTCTTC.

The rearrangement links TRBV2 to TRBJ2-1, with TRBD1 matching 7 bases. Germline V gene lookup returns CDR1 SNHLY and CDR2 FYNNEI. CDR3 length: 15 residues. The ends lost 1 base at V and 4 bases at J; junction bases unmatched: 4. In DNA, the CDR3 is TGTGCCAGCAGTGAAGAGGGGGCGCGTTACAATGAGCAGTTCTTC. It yields the protein CASSEEGARYNEQFF. Drawing the rest from reference TRBV2 and TRBJ2-1, the complete variable domain is EPEVTQTPSHQVTQMGQEVILRCVPISNHLYFYWYRQILGQKVEFLVSFYNNEISEKSEIFDDQFSVERPDGSNFTLKIRSTKLEDSAMYFCASSEEGARYNEQFFGPGTRLTVL.

This clonotype was seen only a few times. The rearrangement links TRBV5-5 to TRBJ2-6; 7 bases agree with TRBD1. V gave up 0 bases and J gave up 0 bases; unmatched junction bases: 6. The CDR3 totals 18 residues. Germline-derived CDR1 and CDR2 are SGHKS and YYEKEE (reference sequence). In DNA form, the CDR3 reads TGTGCCAGCAGCTTGGGGACAGGTCTCGCCTCTGGGGCCAACGTCCTGACTTTC. It encodes CASSLGTGLASGANVLTF.

The chain has TRBV2 and TRBJ1-1, with D possibly TRBD1 on 6 matching bases. This CDR3 spans 13 amino acids. Germline CDR1 is SNHLY and CDR2 is FYNNEI. V was trimmed by 8 bases and J by 0 bases, leaving 10 bases between them. This CDR3 is CASRTVMNTEAFF. For the CDR3, the DNA is TGTGCCAGCCGGACAGTTATGAACACTGAAGCTTTCTTT.

The genes are TRBV5-1 and TRBJ2-3; D is ambiguous. The V gene lost 3 bases and the J gene lost 2 bases, with 10 bases spanning the gap. Germline assignment: CDR1 SGHRS and CDR2 YFSETQ. This CDR3 region has 14 residues. CDR3 DNA: TGCGCCAGCAGCTACTGGGAACTCACAGATACGCAGTATTTT. Protein: CASSYWELTDTQYF.

This chain uses TRBV20-1 with TRBJ1-2, with D hard to call. Germline V gene sequence: CDR1 DFQATT, CDR2 SNEGSKA (reference sequence). V shed 7 bases and J shed 2 bases, with 8 bases lying between them. The CDR3 totals 11 residues. CDR3 sequence (DNA): TGCAGTGGGCGCAGAAACTATGGCTACACCTTC. As protein: CSGRRNYGYTF.

The chain carries TRBV24-1 and TRBJ2-1; D may be TRBD1 (6 bases). Trimming took off 2 bases at V and 1 base at J, with 11 bases between the two ends. Germline V lookup: CDR1 KGHDR, CDR2 SFDVKD. The CDR3 loop spans 16 amino acids. Here the CDR3 reads CATSDWDTISYNEQFF. In DNA form, the CDR3 reads TGTGCCACCAGTGATTGGGACACCATATCCTACAATGAGCAGTTCTTC.

The genes are TRBV4-2 and TRBJ2-3, with D perhaps TRBD2 (6 bases). V shed 1 base and J shed 2 bases, with 10 bases lying between them. Germline V gene lookup returns CDR1 LGHNA and CDR2 YNFKEQ. The CDR3 is 15 residues long. CDR3 region: CASSQGIADTDTQYF. Written as DNA, the CDR3 is TGTGCCAGCAGCCAAGGAATAGCGGACACAGATACGCAGTATTTT.

V and J are TRBV12-3 or TRBV12-4 and TRBJ2-1; TRBD2 aligns across 12 bases. V gave up 5 bases and J gave up 1 base; unmatched junction bases: 6. The CDR3 totals 17 residues. The CDR3 DNA follows: TGTGCCAGCAGTCCTCTAGGACTAGCGGGGTCCTACAATGAGCAGTTCTTC. Its protein is CASSPLGLAGSYNEQFF.

The chain links TRBV24-1 to TRBJ1-2, with a tentative D call TRBD1 (5 bases). This CDR3 spans 14 amino acids. In germline, CDR1 is KGHDR, CDR2 SFDVKD. V lost 3 bases and J lost 4, with 11 bases in between. This CDR3 is CATSDHRDFYGYTF. For the CDR3, the DNA is TGTGCCACCAGTGATCACCGGGACTTCTATGGCTACACCTTC.

This clonotype turned up a few times. The rearrangement uses TRBV7-2 and TRBJ2-7; D is ambiguous. Per germline, CDR1 SGHTA and CDR2 FQGNSA. This CDR3 region has 11 residues. The germline V and J ends were trimmed by 1 base and 6 bases, with 4 bases remaining between them. For the CDR3, the DNA is TGTGCCAGCAGCTTAGATGCCGAGCAGTACTTC. Translation gives CASSLDAEQYF. The variable domain in full, completed from reference TRBV7-2 and TRBJ2-7, reads GAGVSQSPSNKVTEKGKDVELRCDPISGHTALYWYRQSLGQGLEFLIYFQGNSAPDKSGLPSDRFSAERTGGSVSTLTIQRTQQEDSAVYLCASSLDAEQYFGPGTRLTVT.

This clonotype was counted between two and nine times. V and J are TRBV7-2 and TRBJ2-7; tentative D call: TRBD1 (6 bases). The CDR3 spans 13 residues. Trimming cost V 5 bases and J 6 bases, with 14 bases left between them. Germline values: CDR1 SGHTA, CDR2 FQGNSA. CDR3 nucleotides: TGTGCCAGCAGCCCCGGTTGGGGGCTCGAGCAGTACTTC. This codes for CASSPGWGLEQYF. Based on the CDR3 plus reference TRBV7-2 and TRBJ2-7, the full variable domain is GAGVSQSPSNKVTEKGKDVELRCDPISGHTALYWYRQSLGQGLEFLIYFQGNSAPDKSGLPSDRFSAERTGGSVSTLTIQRTQQEDSAVYLCASSPGWGLEQYFGPGTRLTVT.

The chain joins TRBV4-3 to TRBJ2-7; D may correspond to TRBD1 or TRBD2 (5 bases each). V was shortened by 4 bases and J by 4 bases, with 17 bases between the two germline ends. Germline V lookup: CDR1 LGHNA, CDR2 YSLEER. The CDR3 is made up of 15 amino acids. The CDR3 DNA reads as TGCGCCAGCAGCCGCAAATCGGGACCCGATTACGAGCAGTACTTC. It specifies CASSRKSGPDYEQYF.

This clonotype was counted between two and nine times. The rearrangement uses TRBV7-2 and TRBJ2-7, with 8 positions matching TRBD2. The CDR3 loop spans 16 amino acids. With V trimmed by 2 bases and J by 3 bases, 9 bases remained unmatched. CDR1 is SGHTA and CDR2 is FQGNSA in the germline V gene. The CDR3 protein is CASSLRTSRTHYEQYF. For the CDR3, the DNA is TGTGCCAGCAGCTTAAGGACTAGCCGTACCCACTACGAGCAGTACTTC.

The V and J genes are TRBV29-1 and TRBJ2-5; D gene uncertain. The CDR3 sequence is 11 residues long. Trimming removed 8 bases at V and 4 bases at J, with 11 bases between. In germline, CDR1 is SQVTM, CDR2 ANQGSEA. The CDR3 loop reads CSCLSGETQYF. In DNA, the CDR3 is TGCAGCTGCCTATCAGGAGAGACCCAGTACTTC.

This clonotype came up a few times. The chain combines TRBV5-1 with TRBJ1-1; the D is unclear. The V end lost 0 bases, the J end lost 2 bases, and 14 bases lay between the germline ends. Germline-derived CDR1 and CDR2 are SGHRS and YFSETQ. This CDR3 is 16 amino acids long. This CDR3 reads CASSLGSRQLNTEAFF. Here the CDR3 DNA reads TGCGCCAGCAGCTTGGGATCGAGGCAGTTAAACACTGAAGCTTTCTTT.

This clonotype showed up just a few times. The chain carries TRBV12-3 or TRBV12-4 and TRBJ2-7, with 7 bases matching TRBD2. V lost 3 bases to trimming and J lost 4 bases; unmatched junction nucleotides: 9. The length of the CDR3 is 15 residues. The DNA of the CDR3 is TGTGCCAGCAGTTTGGTACAGACTAGCTCGTACGAGCAGTACTTC. Amino acids: CASSLVQTSSYEQYF.

The gene calls are TRBV20-1 and TRBJ1-2; possible D gene TRBD1, 6 bases. V lost 2 bases, J lost 5 bases, and 15 bases lay in between. Germline values: CDR1 DFQATT, CDR2 SNEGSKA (reference sequence). CDR3 length: 14 amino acids. CDR3 nucleotide sequence: TGCAGTGCTAGAACAGGGACCGGTGCTTATGGCTACACCTTC. Protein product: CSARTGTGAYGYTF.

Only a few counts were recorded for this clonotype. This rearrangement joins TRBV5-5 to TRBJ1-2; 10 positions agree with TRBD1. The trim removed 4 bases at V and 0 bases at J, leaving 9 bases unmatched. Germline lookup yields CDR1 SGHKS and CDR2 YYEKEE (reference sequence). There are 17 residues in the CDR3. This CDR3 reads CASSPRAGQGTNYGYTF. In nucleotides, the CDR3 is TGTGCCAGCAGCCCGAGGGCGGGACAGGGGACTAACTATGGCTACACCTTC.

Only a few counts were recorded for this clonotype. The chain has TRBV19 and TRBJ1-2; weak D call: TRBD1 (6 bases). Germline values: CDR1 LNHDA, CDR2 SQIVND (reference sequence). The CDR3 is 12 amino acids. Trimming stripped 11 bases from V and 2 bases from J, with 12 bases between. The CDR3 loop reads CASRGSNYGYTF. The CDR3 DNA reads TGTGCCTCCAGGGGTAGCAACTATGGCTACACCTTC.

The chain is built from TRBV18 and TRBJ1-5; 7 bases are shared with TRBD1. Germline lookup yields CDR1 KGHSH and CDR2 LQKENI. This CDR3 has 19 residues. With 1 base clipped from V and 0 bases from J, the junction kept 12 bases outside the gene matches. DNA for the CDR3: TGTGCCAGCTCACCACTTGAGCCAGGGGGTGGCTATAGCAATCAGCCCCAGCATTTT. Amino acids: CASSPLEPGGGYSNQPQHF.

In this sample, this clonotype turned up a few times. The rearrangement uses TRBV3-1 and TRBJ1-2; D is ambiguous. Per germline, CDR1 LGHDT and CDR2 YNNKEL (reference sequence). The V and J ends lost 1 base and 8 bases respectively, with 5 bases between them. The length of the CDR3 is 11 residues. The CDR3 DNA reads as TGTGCCAGCAGCCAAGTTAACGGCTACACCTTC. Translating it yields CASSQVNGYTF.

The chain uses TRBV5-8 and TRBJ1-5; TRBD1 agrees at 10 bases. The CDR3 covers 15 residues. The V gene end was trimmed by 0 bases and the J gene end by 6 bases; junction bases not matched to a gene: 3. Germline V gives CDR1 SGHTS, CDR2 YDEGEE. The CDR3 loop is CASSLGTGGLQPQHF. The CDR3, as DNA: TGTGCCAGCAGCTTGGGGACAGGGGGACTTCAGCCCCAGCATTTT.

This clonotype was found once. V and J are TRBV4-1 and TRBJ1-5, with D uncertain. The CDR3 runs 16 residues. Between the trimmed V and J ends, which lost 0 bases and 4 bases, there was a span of 13 bases. Per the germline V gene, CDR1 is MGHRA and CDR2 is YSYEKL. The CDR3 DNA reads as TGCGCCAGCAGCCAAGATACGGCCTTCGATAATCAGCCCCAGCATTTT. This codes for CASSQDTAFDNQPQHF.

The genes are TRBV20-1 and TRBJ1-5, with unresolved D. CDR3 length: 11 amino acids. The ends were cut back, 7 bases at V and 5 bases at J, with 9 bases in the middle. Germline V lookup: CDR1 DFQATT, CDR2 SNEGSKA (reference sequence). CDR3 sequence reads: CSVGNDQPQHF. CDR3 nucleotides: TGCAGTGTTGGGAATGATCAGCCCCAGCATTTT.

This clonotype was detected a few times. This sequence joins TRBV18 and TRBJ1-1, with D unresolved. V was pared by 2 bases and J by 1 base, with 8 bases between. Germline loops: CDR1 KGHSH, CDR2 LQKENI. This CDR3 is 14 amino acids long. The CDR3 DNA reads as TGTGCCAGCTCACCAATCTTCAAGAACACTGAAGCTTTCTTT. Amino acids: CASSPIFKNTEAFF.

This clonotype turned up a few times. The rearrangement links TRBV7-9 to TRBJ2-7, with a weak D call TRBD2 (6 bases). The germline V gene encodes CDR1 SEHNR and CDR2 FQNEAQ (reference sequence). Trimming took off 8 bases at V and 6 bases at J, with 14 bases between the two ends. This CDR3 comprises 12 residues. The CDR3 coding sequence is TGTGCCAGCTCCGCGGGGACTTCCGAGCAGTACTTC. This codes for CASSAGTSEQYF. Complete variable domain (other parts from reference TRBV7-9 and TRBJ2-7): DTGVSQNPRHKITKRGQNVTFRCDPISEHNRLYWYRQTLGQGPEFLTYFQNEAQLEKSRLLSDRFSAERPKGSFSTLEIQRTEQGDSAMYLCASSAGTSEQYFGPGTRLTVT.